This T cell receptor beta chain was recovered during a study of shared clonotypes between healthy human individuals. CD45RO-negative, CCR7-selected cells formed the naive CD8 fraction, which excluded terminally differentiated effector memory CD45RA+ cells. Trimming at V came to 1 base and at J to 6 bases, leaving 5 bases not matched to a gene. Germline V gene lookup returns CDR1 SEHNR and CDR2 FQNEAQ (reference sequence). This CDR3 region has 16 residues. Profiling relied on immunoSEQ multiplex PCR, and the TCRdb table lists in-frame clones only, not all of them. The table has some 2 million clones, about 95% seen once; the top ten hold 0.9% to 1.4%.

The sequenced material came from naive CD8+ T cells sorted from blood. This sequence was found in a man aged 18 to 30 in good health. The genes are TRBV7-9 and TRBJ2-7, with 14 nucleotides matching TRBD2. Here the CDR3 DNA reads TGTGCCAGCAGCTTAGTGGGACTAGCGGGGGTCCCCGAGCAGTACTTC. As protein: CASSLVGLAGVPEQYF.